The 31 T cell receptor beta chains listed next were all sequenced from one sample in a study of cytomegalovirus exposure and HLA in healthy donors. The table came from immunoSEQ multiplex PCR; TCRdb's copy has only in-frame clones and leaves some out. The sample includes some 150,000 clones, roughly nine tenths of them seen just once. The sequencing input was PBMCs. The receptors originated from a woman aged 18-29 years in good health and CMV-seropositive.

The chain uses TRBV19 and TRBJ1-2, with D possibly matching TRBD1 (6 bases). In germline, CDR1 is LNHDA, CDR2 SQIVND (reference sequence). Trimming removed 8 bases from V and 2 bases from J, with 15 bases in between. This CDR3 has 14 residues. The CDR3 protein is CASEHRQGNYGYTF. CDR3 DNA: TGTGCCAGTGAGCATCGGCAGGGGAACTATGGCTACACCTTC.

The rearrangement links TRBV6-5 to TRBJ2-3; TRBD1 agrees at 9 bases. The CDR3 contains 15 residues. V trimming: 5 bases; J trimming: 6 bases; junction bases outside the gene matches: 9. Germline V CDR1 and CDR2: MNHEY, SVGAGI. The CDR3: CASSPGDRVFDTQYF. In DNA form, the CDR3 reads TGTGCCAGCAGTCCTGGGGACAGGGTGTTCGATACGCAGTATTTT.

The chain combines TRBV25-1 with TRBJ2-3; 7 nucleotides line up with TRBD1. The CDR3 has 15 residues. The germline V gene encodes CDR1 MGHDK and CDR2 SYGVNS. The V gene end was trimmed by 5 bases and the J gene end by 0 bases; junction bases not matched to a gene: 5. CDR3 in DNA: TGTGCCAGCAGTTCCCAGGACAGGAGCACAGATACGCAGTATTTT. Amino acids: CASSSQDRSTDTQYF.

The chain joins TRBV4-1 to TRBJ2-3, with 11 bases that match TRBD1. Germline V gene data show CDR1 as MGHRA and CDR2 as YSYEKL. The J segment lost 1 base and the V segment lost 6 bases, leaving 9 bases of the junction unmatched. The CDR3 totals 17 residues. CDR3 sequence (DNA): TGCGCCAGCAGGGCCGGGACAGGGGGTTCGGGCACAGATACGCAGTATTTT. Protein sequence: CASRAGTGGSGTDTQYF.

The chain has TRBV29-1 and TRBJ2-7; possible D gene TRBD2, 5 bases. From germline, CDR1 is SQVTM and CDR2 ANQGSEA. CDR3 length equals 11 residues. The germline V and J ends were trimmed by 4 bases and 3 bases, with 7 bases remaining between them. CDR3 amino acids: CSVVGDYEQYF. The CDR3 coding sequence is TGCAGCGTTGTCGGGGACTACGAGCAGTACTTC.

In this sample, this clone turned up once. The chain couples TRBV28 to TRBJ2-1, with a possible D match to TRBD1 (5 bases). V lost 3 bases and J 2 bases, leaving 14 bases between the germline ends. Germline V CDR1 and CDR2: MDHEN, SYDVKM. The CDR3 has 16 residues. CDR3 DNA sequence: TGTGCCAGCAGTTTCCTGCGGACACTCACCTACAATGAGCAGTTCTTC. This codes for CASSFLRTLTYNEQFF.

The chain joins TRBV28 to TRBJ2-7; a possible D gene is TRBD2 (6 bases). From germline, CDR1 is MDHEN and CDR2 SYDVKM. This CDR3 comprises 15 residues. V gave up 9 bases and J gave up 6 bases, with 24 bases separating them. This CDR3 is CARSPDYQSEGEQYF. The CDR3 DNA reads TGTGCCAGATCCCCGGACTACCAAAGCGAGGGCGAGCAGTACTTC.

The chain links TRBV2 to TRBJ2-1; perhaps TRBD1 as D (5 bases). The CDR3 length is 13 residues. Trimming cost V 6 bases and J 0 bases, with 6 bases left between them. Looked up from germline, CDR1 is SNHLY and CDR2 is FYNNEI. The CDR3 sequence: CASRQGSYNEQFF. The CDR3, as DNA: TGTGCCAGCAGGCAGGGCTCCTACAATGAGCAGTTCTTC.

This clone was counted between two and nine times. The chain recombines TRBV2 with TRBJ2-2, with 8 bases lining up with TRBD1. This CDR3 comprises 22 residues. J gave up 1 base and V 6 bases, and 25 bases lay outside the gene matches. The germline V gene encodes CDR1 SNHLY and CDR2 FYNNEI. Written as DNA, the CDR3 is TGTGCCAGCAGAGATCCGGGACAGGAGTTTTACGGCAAGCGGAGGAACACCGGGGAGCTGTTTTTT. It translates to CASRDPGQEFYGKRRNTGELFF.

The CDR3 nucleotides are TGTGCCAGCAGCTTAACTCAGGGGACGGAGACCCAGTACTTC. Translation: CASSLTQGTETQYF. This rearrangement joins TRBV7-8 to TRBJ2-5, with D possibly being TRBD1 (6 bases). The CDR3 spans 14 residues. Trimming stripped 2 bases from V and 5 bases from J, with 12 bases between. In germline, CDR1 is SGHVS, CDR2 FQNEAQ.

The chain couples TRBV6-5 to TRBJ2-7; 8 bases fit TRBD1. The V gene's germline CDR1 is MNHEY and CDR2 SVGAGI. With 4 bases clipped from V and 3 bases from J, the junction kept 8 bases outside the gene matches. The CDR3 runs 15 residues. CDR3 sequence: CASSWGRDRIYEQYF. CDR3 nucleotide sequence: TGTGCCAGCAGTTGGGGGCGGGACAGGATCTACGAGCAGTACTTC.

V usage is TRBV7-9 and J usage is TRBJ2-1; 14 bases map to TRBD2. Germline V gene data show CDR1 as SEHNR and CDR2 as FQNEAQ (reference sequence). V lost 5 bases to trimming and J lost 4 bases; unmatched junction nucleotides: 7. This CDR3 spans 17 amino acids. The CDR3 reads CASSTGLAGVFYNEQFF. The CDR3 region has the DNA TGTGCCAGCAGCACGGGACTAGCGGGAGTGTTTTACAATGAGCAGTTCTTC. The variable domain in full, with the rest retrieved from reference TRBV7-9 and TRBJ2-1, is DTGVSQNPRHKITKRGQNVTFRCDPISEHNRLYWYRQTLGQGPEFLTYFQNEAQLEKSRLLSDRFSAERPKGSFSTLEIQRTEQGDSAMYLCASSTGLAGVFYNEQFFGPGTRLTVL.

The chain links TRBV5-6 to TRBJ2-7; 9 positions match TRBD1. Germline V lookup: CDR1 SGHDT, CDR2 YYEEEE. The CDR3 runs to 16 residues. The junction had 13 bases not matched to a gene; V was cut back by 4 bases and J by 5 bases. CDR3 protein: CASSGSEQGAWDEQYF. CDR3 DNA sequence: TGTGCCAGCAGCGGATCCGAACAGGGGGCCTGGGACGAGCAGTACTTC. The full variable domain, in which reference TRBV5-6 and TRBJ2-7 provide the parts outside the CDR3, is DAGVTQSPTHLIKTRGQQVTLRCSPKSGHDTVSWYQQALGQGPQFIFQYYEEEERQRGNFPDRFSGHQFPNYSSELNVNALLLGDSALYLCASSGSEQGAWDEQYFGPGTRLTVT.

The CDR3 region is CASSPKLQGANYGYTF. The CDR3 DNA reads TGTGCCAGCAGCCCCAAATTACAGGGGGCTAACTATGGCTACACCTTC. V and J are TRBV11-3 and TRBJ1-2; 8 bases agree with TRBD1. This CDR3 is built from 16 residues. The germline V gene encodes CDR1 SGHNT and CDR2 YENEEA. Unmatched junction bases numbered 8, after V lost 5 bases and J lost 0 bases.

The genes are TRBV2 and TRBJ1-1; no reliable D call. Germline loops: CDR1 SNHLY, CDR2 FYNNEI. V lost 3 bases and J 0 bases, leaving 17 bases between the germline ends. This CDR3 is 17 amino acids long. Here the CDR3 DNA reads TGTGCCAGCAGTGAGGGGAGTTCAGGTTTGCTGAACACTGAAGCTTTCTTT. Amino acids: CASSEGSSGLLNTEAFF.

The chain is built from TRBV25-1 and TRBJ2-5; 7 bases agree with TRBD2. The CDR3 covers 13 residues. J gave up 5 bases and V 2 bases, and 2 bases lay outside the gene matches. Germline lookup yields CDR1 MGHDK and CDR2 SYGVNS. The CDR3 DNA is TGTGCCAGCAGTGAAAGCGGGATGGAGACCCAGTACTTC. It codes for CASSESGMETQYF.

V and J are TRBV11-3 and TRBJ1-4; 8 positions match TRBD1. Unmatched junction bases numbered 3, after V lost 5 bases and J lost 4 bases. The CDR3 sequence is 14 residues long. The germline gives CDR1 SGHNT, CDR2 YENEEA. The CDR3 DNA reads as TGTGCCAGCAGCCCGGACAGGGTTAATGAAAAACTGTTTTTT. Protein: CASSPDRVNEKLFF.

The chain couples TRBV10-3 to TRBJ1-3, with D tentatively TRBD1 (5 bases). There are 15 residues in the CDR3. Trimming removed 3 bases from V and 3 bases from J, with 12 bases in between. Germline CDR1 reads ENHRY; CDR2 reads SYGVKD. DNA for the CDR3: TGTGCCATCAGTGATTTTAGGGGCGATGGAAACACCATATATTTT. This translates into CAISDFRGDGNTIYF.

The CDR3 loop is CASSQVPGQGGGYTF. As DNA, the CDR3 is TGCGCCAGCAGCCAAGTTCCGGGACAGGGCGGTGGCTACACCTTC. The V call is TRBV4-1, the J call TRBJ1-2; 9 nucleotides match TRBD1. The CDR3 runs to 15 residues. Germline values: CDR1 MGHRA, CDR2 YSYEKL. The J segment lost 7 bases and the V segment lost 1 base, leaving 7 bases of the junction unmatched.

There are a few counts of this clone. The chain combines TRBV6-4 with TRBJ2-3, with 10 bases aligning to TRBD2. CDR1 MRHNA and CDR2 SNTAGT come from the germline V gene. The CDR3 extends over 15 amino acids. V gave up 6 bases and J gave up 4 bases; unmatched junction bases: 7. The CDR3 spells CASSVTSGTADTQYF. The DNA of the CDR3 is TGTGCCAGCAGCGTTACTAGCGGGACGGCAGATACGCAGTATTTT.

This clone was found once. V and J are TRBV5-1 and TRBJ2-5; TRBD2 matches at 10 bases. V lost 9 bases and J lost 2; bases outside the gene matches: 10. CDR1 and CDR2 (germline): SGHRS, YFSETQ. This CDR3 contains 15 residues. The CDR3 region has the DNA TGCGCCACCTATAACCCAGCGGGAGGGCAAGAGACCCAGTACTTC. Translated: CATYNPAGGQETQYF.

The V call is TRBV5-1, the J call TRBJ2-7, with 9 bases aligning to TRBD1. This CDR3 region has 16 residues. V shed 0 bases, J shed 2 bases, and the junction held 6 bases outside the gene matches. The germline V gene has CDR1 SGHRS and CDR2 YFSETQ. CDR3 nucleotide sequence: TGCGCCAGCAGCTTGGCGTCCGGGACAGGGCCCTACGAGCAGTACTTC. Translating gives CASSLASGTGPYEQYF.

The V call is TRBV5-1, the J call TRBJ1-2; 7 bases line up with TRBD1. In germline, CDR1 is SGHRS, CDR2 YFSETQ. Trimming removed 4 bases from V and 8 bases from J; junction bases left unmatched: 8. The CDR3 loop spans 13 amino acids. CDR3 in amino acids: CASSLTGLGGYTF. The CDR3 nucleotides are TGCGCCAGCAGCCTGACAGGGTTGGGAGGCTACACCTTC.

A single count supports this clone. The chain links TRBV15 to TRBJ1-2; no definite D call. CDR3 length: 15 amino acids. Germline CDR1 reads LNHNV; CDR2 reads YYDKDF (reference sequence). Trimming removed 1 base from V and 8 bases from J, with 17 bases in between. This CDR3 reads CATSRAAHGFEGYTF. The CDR3 DNA sequence: TGTGCCACCAGCAGAGCCGCCCACGGTTTCGAGGGCTACACCTTC.

This chain connects TRBV11-3 to TRBJ2-7, with a tentative D call TRBD1 (6 bases). The CDR3 spans 15 residues. V was pared by 0 bases and J by 3 bases, with 12 bases between. The V gene's germline CDR1 is SGHNT and CDR2 YENEEA. CDR3 amino acids: CASSLEGGRGYEQYF. The CDR3 bases are TGTGCCAGCAGCTTAGAGGGTGGCAGGGGCTACGAGCAGTACTTC.

The chain has TRBV6-6 and TRBJ2-6; no firm D call. Germline V gene sequence: CDR1 MNHNY, CDR2 SVGAGI (reference sequence). This CDR3 region has 15 residues. Trimming removed 0 bases at V and 3 bases at J, with 6 bases between. This chain's CDR3 is CASSYSGDGANVLTF. The CDR3 DNA reads as TGTGCCAGCAGTTACTCTGGAGATGGGGCCAACGTCCTGACTTTC.

The rearrangement uses TRBV13 and TRBJ2-7; TRBD1 agrees at 7 bases. The CDR3 is 14 amino acids. Germline CDR1 is PRHDT and CDR2 is FYEKMQ (reference sequence). V shed 5 bases and J 1 base; nucleotides not matched to a gene: 5. Written as DNA, the CDR3 is TGTGCCAGCAGCACCGGGACAGAGTCCTACGAGCAGTACTTC. This encodes CASSTGTESYEQYF.

The V and J genes are TRBV5-4 and TRBJ1-1, with TRBD1 matching over 8 bases. V was pared by 0 bases and J by 7 bases, with 5 bases of the junction left unmatched. The CDR3 runs to 14 residues. CDR1 and CDR2 (germline): SGHNT, YYREEE (reference sequence). This chain's CDR3 is CASSLVDRVDEAFF. DNA of the CDR3: TGTGCCAGCAGCTTGGTGGACAGGGTTGATGAAGCTTTCTTT.

The chain employs TRBV4-2 and TRBJ2-7, with D perhaps matching TRBD2 (6 bases). Between the trimmed V and J ends, which lost 4 bases and 3 bases, there was a span of 16 bases. The CDR3 extends over 15 amino acids. CDR1 is LGHNA, CDR2 YNFKEQ, per germline. The CDR3, as DNA: TGTGCCAGCAGCCTAAGGGCTAGCGAATACTACGAGCAGTACTTC. Translated, it gives CASSLRASEYYEQYF.

The gene calls are TRBV4-3 and TRBJ2-1; D perhaps matches TRBD2 (5 bases). CDR3 length equals 15 residues. Germline lookup yields CDR1 LGHNA and CDR2 YSLEER. V was pared by 3 bases and J by 0 bases, with 9 bases between. The CDR3 protein is CASSQGVSSYNEQFF. The CDR3 nucleotides are TGCGCCAGCAGCCAGGGAGTAAGCTCCTACAATGAGCAGTTCTTC.

Points on this clone: Other DNA sequences from this sample encode an identical CDR3 as well. As DNA, the CDR3 is TGCAGTGCCCGTAGGGGAAATGAGCAGTTCTTC. Translation: CSARRGNEQFF. The rearrangement uses TRBV20-1 and TRBJ2-1, with TRBD1 as a possible D gene (5 bases). This CDR3 contains 11 residues. Germline V lookup: CDR1 DFQATT, CDR2 SNEGSKA (reference sequence). V was clipped by 6 bases and J by 7 bases, with 10 bases between them.